The clone carrying this TCR beta chain was seen only a few times. Its antigen is not known. The data were obtained in a study of T cells in Graves' hyperthyroidism and ophthalmopathy. Trimming removed 5 bases from V and 4 bases from J; junction bases left unmatched: 7. The CDR3 consists of 15 residues. Germline values: CDR1 SGHVS, CDR2 FNYEAQ. Broader study findings: Among thyroid clonotypes expanded above 0.001, most also appeared in blood.

RNA transcripts were the template for amplifying TCR beta CDR3 regions. The TCR CDR3 first-round RT-PCR relied on the HTBI primer set. TCRdb analysed the multiplex PCR reads with MiXCR anew, one entry per CDR3 protein. The top ten hold roughly 80% of the sample, which has 370,000 or so distinct CDR3 sequences, 25% seen once. Sequencing used blood. V usage is TRBV7-6 and J usage is TRBJ2-7, with 11 nucleotides matching TRBD2. The clonotype was recovered from a man aged 45-65 years with Graves' hyperthyroidism. CDR3 sequence reads: CASSPTGTSGYEQYF. CDR3 nucleotides: TGTGCCAGCAGCCCTACCGGGACTAGCGGATACGAGCAGTACTTC.